The rows below give T cell receptor beta chains drawn from one sample of a study of molecular identifiers for immune sequencing clone quantification. TCRdb independently ran MiXCR on the PCR reads; one entry per CDR3 protein. Here the sample spans 9,500 to 10,000 distinct CDR3 sequences, approximately 19% being singletons. Sequenced sample: naive CD8+ T cells from blood, with Jurkat cell RNA spiked in. The receptors here all came from a human donor in good health. Some libraries in this study had Jurkat cell RNA spiked in. The CDR3 runs from the conserved cysteine through the conserved F or W. A D gene is named only where the DNA matches it firmly. A row's size may be missing; if present it is once, few, many or a size class.

V gene,J gene,clone size,CDR3 length,D gene,CDR3 DNA,CDR3 protein
TRBV23-1,TRBJ2-7,many,15,.,TGCGCCAGCAGTCAAAGCGGACGGGGCTTCTACGAGCAGTACTTC,CASSQSGRGFYEQYF
TRBV15,TRBJ2-3,many,17,.,TGTGCCACCAGCAGAGGCTCCAGGGGCCCTGTCACAGATACGCAGTATTTT,CATSRGSRGPVTDTQYF
TRBV3-1,TRBJ2-3,medium-sized,17,TRBD2,TGTGCCAGCAGCGAAGCTACTAGCGGGGGGGCCTCGGATACGCAGTATTTT,CASSEATSGGASDTQYF
TRBV7-6,TRBJ1-5,.,15,TRBD1,TGTGCCAGCAGCTTAGGACAGGGTGACAATCAGCCCCAGCATTTT,CASSLGQGDNQPQHF
TRBV7-2,TRBJ2-3,medium-sized,18,.,TGTGCCAGCAGCTTAATAGGTCAGTCGGGAGATACCACAGATACGCAGTATTTT,CASSLIGQSGDTTDTQYF
TRBV4-2,TRBJ2-7,medium-sized,16,.,TGTGCCAGCAGCCAAGGACCGGGACTCTCCTCCTACGAGCAGTACTTC,CASSQGPGLSSYEQYF
TRBV28,TRBJ2-3,medium-sized,16,TRBD2,TGTGCCAGCAGTTTATGGGGAGCGGGAAACTCAGATACGCAGTATTTT,CASSLWGAGNSDTQYF
TRBV5-1,TRBJ2-7,medium-sized,15,.,TGCGCCAGCAGCTTGGAACCCTCCTCGAGTTACGAGCAGTACTTC,CASSLEPSSSYEQYF
TRBV12-3/TRBV12-4,TRBJ2-5,many,11,.,TGTGCCAGCAGTAATTCAGAGACCCAGTACTTC,CASSNSETQYF
TRBV19,TRBJ1-5,medium-sized,15,.,TGTGCCAGTAGTATTATGGGGGCTAGCAATCAGCCCCAGCATTTT,CASSIMGASNQPQHF
TRBV27,TRBJ2-7,medium-sized,14,.,TGTGCCAGCAGTTTCGGAGCGGACGCCGGCGAGCAGTACTTC,CASSFGADAGEQYF
TRBV7-9,TRBJ2-2,medium-sized,15,.,TGTGCCAGCAGCTCCGGGACTCCTAGTCCCGGGGAGCTGTTTTTT,CASSSGTPSPGELFF
TRBV7-2,TRBJ2-7,many,15,TRBD2,TGTGCCAGCAGCTTGACCGGGACTAGCTACTACGAGCAGTACTTC,CASSLTGTSYYEQYF
TRBV4-1,TRBJ1-5,many,15,TRBD1,TGCGCCAGCAGCCTTGGGACAGGGTTCAATCAGCCCCAGCATTTT,CASSLGTGFNQPQHF